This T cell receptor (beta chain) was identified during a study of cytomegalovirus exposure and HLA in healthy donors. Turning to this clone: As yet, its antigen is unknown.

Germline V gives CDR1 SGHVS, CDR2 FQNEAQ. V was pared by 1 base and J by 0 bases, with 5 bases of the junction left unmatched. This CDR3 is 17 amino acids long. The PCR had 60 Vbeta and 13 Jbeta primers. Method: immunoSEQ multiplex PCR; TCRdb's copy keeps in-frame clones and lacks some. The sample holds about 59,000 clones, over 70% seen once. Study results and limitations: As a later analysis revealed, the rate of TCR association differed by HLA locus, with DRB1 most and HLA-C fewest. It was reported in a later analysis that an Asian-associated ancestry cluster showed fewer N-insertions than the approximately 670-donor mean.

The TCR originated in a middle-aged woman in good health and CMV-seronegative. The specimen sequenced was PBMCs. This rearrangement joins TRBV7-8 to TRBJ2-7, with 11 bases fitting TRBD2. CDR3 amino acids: CASSLGASGRLSYEQYF. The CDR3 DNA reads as TGTGCCAGCAGCTTAGGGGCTAGCGGGAGGCTCTCCTACGAGCAGTACTTC.